A single sample is the source of the 27 T cell receptor beta chains below, sequenced in a study of metastatic and nonmetastatic thyroid tumors. Every patient underwent thyroid surgery untreated. MiXCR was used by TCRdb to re-call the PCR reads. The sample contains about 25,000 clones, 20% to 25% of which appear only once. The sample consisted of blood. All receptors come from a male donor with papillary thyroid cancer or a benign thyroid nodule (not recorded which). Some clones in this sample may be carry-over from other donors' samples.

This clone has a count of ten or more. The genes are TRBV28 and TRBJ2-6, with a possible D match to TRBD2 (7 bases). V was clipped by 5 bases and J by 0 bases, with 14 bases between them. CDR3 length equals 17 residues. Germline CDR1 and CDR2: MDHEN and SYDVKM. The CDR3 region is CASSPRGADSGANVLTF. The CDR3 DNA reads TGTGCCAGCAGTCCCCGGGGGGCGGACTCTGGGGCCAACGTCCTGACTTTC.

This clone was counted at least ten times. This rearrangement joins TRBV6-2 or TRBV6-3 to TRBJ2-3; the match to TRBD2 covers 10 bases. Germline CDR1 reads MNHEY; CDR2 reads SVGEGT. This CDR3 region has 15 residues. V dropped 5 bases and J dropped 3; count of bases not matched to a gene: 5. The DNA for the CDR3 is TGTGCCAGCAGTGGAGCGGGAGGGCGGACAGATACGCAGTATTTT. Protein product: CASSGAGGRTDTQYF.

This clone is classed as medium-sized (0.01 to 0.1%). The chain recombines TRBV4-1 with TRBJ2-5; 7 nucleotides align to TRBD1. This CDR3 has 17 amino acids. Germline V lookup: CDR1 MGHRA, CDR2 YSYEKL. The ends lost 1 base at V and 2 bases at J; junction bases unmatched: 10. The CDR3 DNA reads TGCGCCAGCAGCCAAGGAGACCGACGGGACAGACAAGAGACCCAGTACTTC. Encoded protein: CASSQGDRRDRQETQYF.

Many counts were recorded for this clone. This sample also contains other DNA sequences that code for the same CDR3. The chain employs TRBV2 and TRBJ2-1; 7 nucleotides align to TRBD2. Germline V CDR1 and CDR2: SNHLY, FYNNEI. This CDR3 is 16 amino acids long. J lost 8 bases, V lost 0 bases, and 10 bases had no gene match. In nucleotides, the CDR3 is TGTGCCAGCAGTGAAGCGCGTCTGGCGGGAGTCGATGAGCAGTTCTTC. Translating gives CASSEARLAGVDEQFF.

This clone was found many times. This chain joins TRBV15 and TRBJ2-2; D remains unclear. Trimming took off 7 bases at V and 7 bases at J, with 13 bases between the two ends. Germline V gives CDR1 LNHNV, CDR2 YYDKDF (reference sequence). The CDR3 spans 13 residues. The CDR3 protein is CATKTISGGELFF. The DNA of the CDR3 is TGTGCCACCAAGACCATTTCAGGCGGGGAGCTGTTTTTT.

As concerns this clone: The CDR3 does not close with the conserved phenylalanine or tryptophan, likely indicating a read error. It is unclear where the CDR3 begins or ends on the DNA, so no DNA is shown, and the CDR3 is as TCRdb lists it. This chain joins TRBV12-3 or TRBV12-4 and TRBJ1-1. The CDR3 has 13 amino acids, counting both end residues. CDR3 residues: CASSLQPDTEACC.

This clone is medium-sized within its sample. J is TRBJ2-7 and V is TRBV11-3, with 10 bases aligning to TRBD1. The germline V gene has CDR1 SGHNT and CDR2 YENEEA. The CDR3 totals 14 residues. The ends lost 7 bases at V and 3 bases at J; junction bases unmatched: 6. The CDR3 bases are TGTGCCAGCACCCACCGGGACAGGGGCTACGAGCAGTACTTC. Amino acids: CASTHRDRGYEQYF.

The sample holds many counts of this clone. V gene TRBV20-1 combines with J gene TRBJ2-5; D gene unclear. Between the trimmed V and J ends, which lost 0 bases and 0 bases, there was a span of 11 bases. This CDR3 has 15 amino acids. Germline lookup yields CDR1 DFQATT and CDR2 SNEGSKA (reference sequence). Written as DNA, the CDR3 is TGCAGTGCTAGAGATGAGCTACATTACCAAGAGACCCAGTACTTC. Amino acids: CSARDELHYQETQYF.

This clone has at least ten counts. This chain joins TRBV11-2 and TRBJ1-2, with D possibly TRBD1 on 5 matching bases. CDR3 length: 13 amino acids. Trimming removed 3 bases at V and 7 bases at J, with 12 bases between. Germline CDR1 reads SGHAT; CDR2 reads FQNNGV. CDR3 DNA sequence: TGTGCCAGCAGCTTCGGGGGAGCGCTTGGCTACACCTTC. It codes for CASSFGGALGYTF.

Note on this clone: Since the CDR3 does not end with the conserved phenylalanine or tryptophan, this likely comes from a read error. V is TRBV30 and J is TRBJ1-2, with unresolved D. This CDR3 has 12 residues. The germline V gene encodes CDR1 GTSNPN and CDR2 SVGIG (reference sequence). V lost 0 bases and J lost 5, with 7 bases in between. CDR3 coding DNA: TGTGCCTGGAGTGTCCCAGAGTATGGCTACACCGTA. Translation: CAWSVPEYGYTV.

This clone has at least ten counts. This chain joins TRBV19 and TRBJ2-5; possible D gene TRBD1, 5 bases. Germline CDR1 LNHDA, CDR2 SQIVND (reference sequence). The CDR3 sequence is 12 residues long. V dropped 6 bases and J dropped 5 bases, with 10 bases sitting between them. The CDR3 loop is CASRQSGETQYF. In DNA, the CDR3 is TGTGCCAGTAGGCAGTCAGGGGAGACCCAGTACTTC.

The chain has TRBV28 and TRBJ2-1; 10 bases match TRBD1. CDR3 length: 16 amino acids. In germline, CDR1 is MDHEN, CDR2 SYDVKM. The V segment lost 3 bases and the J segment 6 bases; nucleotides outside the gene matches: 8. CDR3 sequence: CASSFDGTGVANEQFF. Written as DNA, the CDR3 is TGTGCCAGCAGTTTCGACGGGACAGGGGTGGCCAATGAGCAGTTCTTC.

The sample holds many counts of this clone. The chain combines TRBV12-3 or TRBV12-4 with TRBJ1-1; D remains unclear. Trimming took 5 bases from V and 3 from J, leaving 22 bases between them. CDR3 length: 17 residues. The CDR3 region has the DNA TGTGCCAGCAGTGGGATCTCGGCCCCCTTCGCGGACACTGAAGCTTTCTTT. This gives the protein CASSGISAPFADTEAFF.

This clone has at least ten counts. The gene calls are TRBV25-1 and TRBJ1-3; 7 nucleotides agree with TRBD1. The J segment lost 6 bases and the V segment lost 9 bases, leaving 8 bases of the junction unmatched. Per the germline V gene, CDR1 is MGHDK and CDR2 is SYGVNS. The CDR3 covers 13 residues. In nucleotides, the CDR3 is TGTGCCAGTTCCTCGGGACAGATAAACACCATATATTTT. It yields the protein CASSSGQINTIYF.

The J gene is TRBJ2-3, the V gene TRBV19; D is ambiguous. Germline CDR1 and CDR2: LNHDA and SQIVND (reference sequence). V was pared by 3 bases and J by 6 bases, with 10 bases between. The CDR3 runs to 13 residues. In DNA form, the CDR3 reads TGTGCCAGTAGTATCTCTGACGATGATACGCAGTATTTT. Residues: CASSISDDDTQYF.

This clone was detected many times. The chain has TRBV4-1 and TRBJ1-2; no clear D gene. Per germline, CDR1 MGHRA and CDR2 YSYEKL. The CDR3 has 15 amino acids. V was pared by 1 base and J by 0 bases, with 9 bases between. The CDR3 reads CASSQGQQTNYGYTF. The CDR3 DNA is TGCGCCAGCAGCCAAGGCCAGCAAACTAACTATGGCTACACCTTC.

This clone was counted many times. J is TRBJ2-5 and V is TRBV7-2; TRBD2 is a possible D gene (6 bases). The CDR3 consists of 15 residues. Germline CDR1 SGHTA, CDR2 FQGNSA. Trimming took 5 bases from V and 5 from J, leaving 18 bases between them. CDR3 protein: CASSPLGTSGETQYF. The CDR3 nucleotides read TGTGCCAGCAGCCCCTTAGGGACTTCGGGGGAGACCCAGTACTTC.

This clone showed up many times. The chain couples TRBV18 to TRBJ2-2, with D tentatively TRBD1 (7 bases). The CDR3 spans 15 residues. CDR1 and CDR2 (germline): KGHSH, LQKENI. V dropped 9 bases and J dropped 4 bases, with 18 bases sitting between them. The CDR3 nucleotides are TGTGCCAGTTCGAGCGGAGGGGGCAGCACCGGGGAGCTGTTTTTT. Translated, it gives CASSSGGGSTGELFF.

Ten or more counts support this clone. Other nucleotide sequences from this sample produce the same CDR3. This chain links TRBV28 with TRBJ2-3; TRBD2 agrees at 7 bases. From germline, CDR1 is MDHEN and CDR2 SYDVKM. The CDR3 sequence is 15 residues long. The ends lost 3 bases at V and 8 bases at J; junction bases unmatched: 11. The CDR3 reads CASSFLAGVGSTQYF. In DNA, the CDR3 is TGTGCCAGCAGTTTCCTGGCGGGAGTGGGGAGTACGCAGTATTTT.

At least ten counts were recorded for this clone. The J gene is TRBJ1-1, the V gene TRBV10-2; D not resolved. Per the germline V gene, CDR1 is WSHSY and CDR2 is SAAADI. The length of the CDR3 is 10 residues. Trimming shortened V by 7 bases and J by 5 bases, and 5 bases separated the two germline ends. The CDR3 reads CASIGTEAFF. The CDR3 DNA follows: TGCGCCAGCATTGGTACTGAAGCTTTCTTT.

This clone came up many times. The J gene is TRBJ1-2, the V gene TRBV28; D uncertain. Germline V gives CDR1 MDHEN, CDR2 SYDVKM. This CDR3 is built from 15 residues. Trimming shortened V by 5 bases and J by 6 bases, and 19 bases separated the two germline ends. CDR3 sequence: CASSTPEGGLDGYTF. Here the CDR3 DNA reads TGTGCCAGCAGTACTCCGGAGGGAGGGCTAGATGGCTACACCTTC.

The chain's CDR3 is CASIVGVCTDTQYF. CDR3 in DNA: TGTGCCAGCATCGTAGGTGTATGCACAGATACGCAGTATTTT. J is TRBJ2-3 and V is TRBV12-3 or TRBV12-4, with D unresolved. The CDR3 runs to 14 residues. Trimming took 7 bases from V and 1 from J, leaving 12 bases between them.

This clone has ten or more counts. The genes are TRBV25-1 and TRBJ2-7; D is unresolved. Germline values: CDR1 MGHDK, CDR2 SYGVNS. V shed 3 bases and J shed 2 bases, with 11 bases lying between them. This CDR3 is built from 14 residues. CDR3: CASSEGVVPYEQYF. CDR3 in DNA: TGTGCCAGCAGTGAGGGCGTGGTCCCCTACGAGCAGTACTTC.

The table lists this clone with many counts. A read error may explain this, as a much larger clone is one base away. The same CDR3 arises from other DNA sequences in this sample as well. This chain uses TRBV25-1 with TRBJ2-7; TRBD2 agrees at 7 bases. Looked up from germline, CDR1 is MGHDK and CDR2 is SYGVNS. V dropped 3 bases and J dropped 7; count of bases not matched to a gene: 6. The CDR3 sequence is 13 residues long. For the CDR3, the DNA is TGTGCCAGCAGTGACCGAACAGCGGGGGAGCAGTACTTC. Amino acids: CASSDRTAGEQYF.

This clone was seen repeatedly, ten times or more. The V and J genes are TRBV5-4 and TRBJ2-1; 11 bases line up with TRBD2. The CDR3 totals 15 residues. CDR1 and CDR2 (germline): SGHNT, YYREEE (reference sequence). V trimming: 6 bases; J trimming: 7 bases; junction bases outside the gene matches: 9. The CDR3 DNA sequence: TGTGCCAGCACACGAATAGCGGGGGGGCTAAATGAGCAGTTCTTC. Amino acids: CASTRIAGGLNEQFF.

There are many counts of this clone. This chain uses TRBV12-3 or TRBV12-4 with TRBJ2-1, with D perhaps matching TRBD1 (6 bases). The CDR3 length is 13 residues. Trimming stripped 7 bases from V and 4 bases from J, with 11 bases between. In DNA form, the CDR3 reads TGTGCCAGCACCCTCGACAGGTACAATGAGCAGTTCTTC. Protein product: CASTLDRYNEQFF.

Many counts were recorded for this clone. The chain employs TRBV10-3 and TRBJ2-5; no firm D call. Trimming stripped 3 bases from V and 4 bases from J, with 15 bases between. Germline loops: CDR1 ENHRY, CDR2 SYGVKD. The CDR3 sequence is 15 residues long. DNA of the CDR3: TGTGCCATCAGTGATAGGTCTTTTGTGGGAGAGACCCAGTACTTC. This translates into CAISDRSFVGETQYF.